This T cell receptor (beta chain) is drawn from a study of siplizumab effects on memory and regulatory T cells. Study-level results: The authors could not assign a naive or memory phenotype to roughly 75-97% of proliferating CD4+ or CD8+ clones. Apparently key alloresponse contributors, naive T cells also seemed more diverse than memory cells. Most alloreactive clones went unmapped to unstimulated subsets; only a minor fraction mapped.

V gave up 5 bases and J gave up 5 bases, with 18 bases separating them. CDR1 SGDLS and CDR2 YYNGEE come from the germline V gene. The CDR3 consists of 15 residues. TCRdb's copy holds only in-frame clones and misses some; the assay was immunoSEQ multiplex PCR. The data contain fewer than 110,000 clones, 80% to 95% of them singletons. About this clone: Its antigen is not known.

This chain connects TRBV9 to TRBJ2-3; D may correspond to TRBD1 or TRBD2 (5 bases each). Sequencing was performed on non-Treg CD4+ T cells sorted from blood. The source of this sequence is a human donor in good health. CDR3 region: CASSAGTGPQDTQYF. In nucleotides, the CDR3 is TGTGCCAGCAGTGCTGGGACGGGACCTCAAGATACGCAGTATTTT.